The sequence of this T cell receptor beta chain was determined in a study of T cells after yellow fever vaccination. Germline V gene data show CDR1 as SQVTM and CDR2 as ANQGSEA. Trimming stripped 5 bases from V and 5 bases from J, with 13 bases between. The CDR3 consists of 12 residues. 5'RACE template switching produced TCR cDNA carrying a universal primer site and UMIs. MiXCR, run by TCRdb on the 5' RACE reads, gives a single entry per CDR3 protein. Of 300,000 to 350,000 distinct CDR3 sequences in the sample, approximately 4.5% were seen once. This clonotype was seen more than once but under ten times.

The sample in question was PBMCs, obtained 15 days after the yellow fever booster vaccination. The chain is built from TRBV29-1 and TRBJ2-7; a possible D gene is TRBD1 (6 bases). This sequence was found in a man aged 18 to 30 who received the YFV17D yellow fever vaccine. The CDR3 loop reads CSVLLSGDEQYV. The CDR3 nucleotides read TGCAGCGTTCTGTTGTCAGGGGACGAGCAGTACGTC.